The next 28 T cell receptor beta chains were all read from a single sample in a study of blood T cell repertoires in COVID-19. Sequencing used immunoSEQ multiplex PCR; TCRdb keeps in-frame clones, though not all of them. This sample carries some 220,000 clones, about 87% of them seen once, and the ten largest clones take around 2.7%. Sequenced material: PBMCs or T cells enriched from blood (not recorded which). The source of these receptors is a woman in her twenties or thirties who had recovered from COVID-19.

The rearrangement joins TRBV19 to TRBJ1-2; 8 bases map to TRBD1. V dropped 5 bases and J dropped 8; count of bases not matched to a gene: 7. The CDR3 covers 13 residues. Germline V CDR1 and CDR2: LNHDA, SQIVND (reference sequence). CDR3 protein: CASSSMTGVGYTF. Here the CDR3 DNA reads TGTGCCAGTAGTTCTATGACAGGGGTAGGCTACACCTTC.

Here the CDR3 DNA reads TGTGCCAGCAATCCCGCAACTAATGAAAAACTGTTTTTT. This codes for CASNPATNEKLFF. The gene calls are TRBV21-1 and TRBJ1-4. TRBV21-1 is a pseudogene segment. The CDR3 contains 13 residues.

A few counts support this clone. The chain employs TRBV25-1 and TRBJ2-7; D is perhaps TRBD1 (6 bases). The CDR3 length is 14 residues. Germline CDR1 is MGHDK and CDR2 is SYGVNS. V lost 2 bases to trimming and J lost 3 bases, with 11 bases between them. The CDR3 DNA reads as TGTGCCAGCAGTGAACCCGGACAGTTCTACGAGCAGTACTTC. Translated: CASSEPGQFYEQYF.

The chain recombines TRBV5-8 with TRBJ2-5, with D tentatively TRBD1 (6 bases). This CDR3 is 13 amino acids long. V was cut by 4 bases and J by 4 bases, with 11 bases left in between. Per the germline V gene, CDR1 is SGHTS and CDR2 is YDEGEE. The CDR3 sequence is CASSPDRRETQYF. The DNA for the CDR3 is TGTGCCAGCAGCCCGGACAGAAGAGAGACCCAGTACTTC.

This sequence joins TRBV2 and TRBJ1-2, with 9 bases identical to TRBD1. From germline, CDR1 is SNHLY and CDR2 FYNNEI. Trimming at V came to 4 bases and at J to 4 bases, leaving 4 bases not matched to a gene. The CDR3 consists of 14 residues. CDR3 sequence (DNA): TGTGCCAGCAGTGGACAGGGGGAGCCCTATGGCTACACCTTC. Translating it yields CASSGQGEPYGYTF.

V and J are TRBV5-1 and TRBJ1-1, with unresolved D. Germline-derived CDR1 and CDR2 are SGHRS and YFSETQ. CDR3 length: 14 amino acids. Trimming cost V 1 base and J 1 base, with 8 bases left between them. CDR3 residues: CASSLPLGNTEAFF. DNA for the CDR3: TGCGCCAGCAGCTTGCCCCTCGGGAACACTGAAGCTTTCTTT.

CDR3 DNA sequence: TGTGCCATCAGTGATATGGGGGCTAGCACAGATACGCAGTATTTT. This translates into CAISDMGASTDTQYF. The rearrangement joins TRBV10-3 to TRBJ2-3, with D possibly TRBD1 on 6 matching bases. There are 15 residues in the CDR3. The V end was cut by 3 bases, the J end by 0 bases, with 10 bases between. From germline, CDR1 is ENHRY and CDR2 SYGVKD.

The J gene is TRBJ2-3, the V gene TRBV29-1, with TRBD2 identical over 11 bases. Germline loops: CDR1 SQVTM, CDR2 ANQGSEA. Trimming took 4 bases from V and 2 from J; bases not matched to a gene: 5. CDR3 size: 15 residues. The DNA of the CDR3 is TGCAGCGTTGTTCCTAGCGGGGGGCCCACAGATACGCAGTATTTT. Protein product: CSVVPSGGPTDTQYF.

This rearrangement joins TRBV9 to TRBJ2-3, with D perhaps TRBD1 (5 bases). Germline V gene lookup returns CDR1 SGDLS and CDR2 YYNGEE. V lost 6 bases, J lost 2 bases, and 16 bases lay in between. The CDR3 runs to 15 residues. The CDR3 sequence is CASTDADTNTDTQYF. CDR3 sequence (DNA): TGTGCCAGCACCGACGCGGACACGAACACAGATACGCAGTATTTT.

A few counts support this clone. Additional DNA sequences in this sample encode the identical CDR3. The rearrangement links TRBV4-2 to TRBJ2-1; TRBD2 matches 11 bases. The trim removed 0 bases at V and 3 bases at J, leaving 1 base unmatched. This CDR3 contains 16 residues. Germline lookup yields CDR1 LGHNA and CDR2 YNFKEQ. The CDR3 loop is CASSQDGTSGYNEQFF. Here the CDR3 DNA reads TGTGCCAGCAGCCAAGATGGGACTAGCGGCTACAATGAGCAGTTCTTC.

The gene calls are TRBV5-6 and TRBJ2-1; D is perhaps TRBD2 (5 bases). Trimming left V 0 bases short and J 8 bases short, with 9 bases between. This CDR3 is 13 amino acids long. The germline V gene has CDR1 SGHDT and CDR2 YYEEEE. This CDR3 reads CASSLGGVDEQFF. The CDR3 nucleotides read TGTGCCAGCAGCTTGGGGGGAGTGGATGAGCAGTTCTTC. The full variable domain, rest sourced from reference TRBV5-6 and TRBJ2-1, is DAGVTQSPTHLIKTRGQQVTLRCSPKSGHDTVSWYQQALGQGPQFIFQYYEEEERQRGNFPDRFSGHQFPNYSSELNVNALLLGDSALYLCASSLGGVDEQFFGPGTRLTVL.

The rearrangement links TRBV6-2 or TRBV6-3 to TRBJ2-3, with D maybe TRBD1 (6 bases). The CDR3 is 13 amino acids. The V gene's germline CDR1 is MNHEY and CDR2 SVGEGT. V lost 5 bases to trimming and J lost 3 bases, with 9 bases between them. CDR3 DNA: TGTGCCAGCAGTCGGACAGATACAGATACGCAGTATTTT. Its protein product is CASSRTDTDTQYF.

This clone was recorded once. The chain has TRBV7-9 and TRBJ1-1; 8 positions agree with TRBD1. Germline CDR1 reads SEHNR; CDR2 reads FQNEAQ (reference sequence). CDR3 length equals 13 residues. V dropped 4 bases and J dropped 7; count of bases not matched to a gene: 5. The CDR3 loop is CASSYEQGDEAFF. CDR3 coding DNA: TGTGCCAGCAGCTACGAACAGGGGGATGAAGCTTTCTTT.

The V and J genes are TRBV2 and TRBJ1-6; D is unclear. CDR3 size: 15 residues. Germline lookup yields CDR1 SNHLY and CDR2 FYNNEI. Deletions cut 5 bases from V and 0 bases from J, with 8 bases between. CDR3 DNA sequence: TGTGCCAGCAGTCAGGCGGGCTCCTATAATTCACCCCTCCACTTT. It is translated as CASSQAGSYNSPLHF.

The rearrangement joins TRBV18 to TRBJ1-4, with D possibly TRBD1 on 5 matching bases. Germline values: CDR1 KGHSH, CDR2 LQKENI. This CDR3 contains 15 residues. The V end was cut by 1 base, the J end by 6 bases, with 12 bases between. CDR3 DNA sequence: TGTGCCAGCTCACCACTTCGGGGAGGGGATGAAAAACTGTTTTTT. Its protein product is CASSPLRGGDEKLFF.

The chain is built from TRBV19 and TRBJ1-3; D not certain. There are 13 residues in the CDR3. V lost 7 bases to trimming and J lost 1 base, with 8 bases between them. Per germline, CDR1 LNHDA and CDR2 SQIVND (reference sequence). The CDR3 DNA reads as TGTGCCAGTACCTCACTGTCTGGAAACACCATATATTTT. Amino acids: CASTSLSGNTIYF.

The chain combines TRBV16 with TRBJ1-5; perhaps TRBD1 as D (5 bases). The CDR3 runs to 15 residues. Germline V gene data show CDR1 as KGHSY and CDR2 as FQNENV. V was cut by 0 bases and J by 2 bases, with 8 bases left in between. The CDR3 bases are TGTGCCAGCAGCCAATCCAGGGAGGGCAATCAGCCCCAGCATTTT. It specifies CASSQSREGNQPQHF.

The rearrangement joins TRBV7-3 to TRBJ1-2; 7 bases line up with TRBD1. This CDR3 comprises 15 residues. Germline values: CDR1 SGHTA, CDR2 FQGTGA. Trimming cost V 6 bases and J 5 bases; bases outside gene matches: 12. The CDR3 coding sequence is TGTGCCAGCAGTTTATATGGGGACAGACCGTATGGCTACACCTTC. Protein: CASSLYGDRPYGYTF.

This chain connects TRBV4-3 to TRBJ1-1, with 7 bases lining up with TRBD1. There are 15 residues in the CDR3. Germline V gives CDR1 LGHNA, CDR2 YSLEER. Trimming at V came to 3 bases and at J to 5 bases, leaving 9 bases not matched to a gene. DNA for the CDR3: TGCGCCAGCAGCCAGGGGGGATACAGGGGAACTGAAGCTTTCTTT. Amino acids: CASSQGGYRGTEAFF.

This chain connects TRBV7-2 to TRBJ1-6; no firm D call. Deletions cut 4 bases from V and 7 bases from J, with 5 bases between. Germline V gene sequence: CDR1 SGHTA, CDR2 FQGNSA. The CDR3 is 12 amino acids. DNA for the CDR3: TGTGCCAGCAGCTCAAGCAATTCACCCCTCCACTTT. Its translation: CASSSSNSPLHF.

This chain uses TRBV5-1 with TRBJ1-2; 10 bases map to TRBD1. This CDR3 contains 16 residues. Looked up from germline, CDR1 is SGHRS and CDR2 is YFSETQ. The V segment lost 4 bases and the J segment 4 bases; nucleotides outside the gene matches: 10. The CDR3 loop is CASSVDRGRRIYGYTF. The CDR3 DNA reads as TGCGCCAGCAGCGTCGACAGGGGGCGCAGAATCTATGGCTACACCTTC.

This clone was observed once. V and J are TRBV7-9 and TRBJ1-2; TRBD1 matches at 7 bases. The V gene end was trimmed by 5 bases and the J gene end by 0 bases; junction bases not matched to a gene: 12. There are 17 residues in the CDR3. Germline V gives CDR1 SEHNR, CDR2 FQNEAQ (reference sequence). In DNA form, the CDR3 reads TGTGCCAGCAGCCACAACAGGGGACAGTTAGCTAACTATGGCTACACCTTC. Protein product: CASSHNRGQLANYGYTF.

V and J are TRBV7-8 and TRBJ1-1; D unresolved. The V and J ends lost 5 bases and 1 base respectively, with 8 bases between them. The CDR3 runs 13 residues. Germline CDR1 and CDR2: SGHVS and FQNEAQ. CDR3 sequence: CASSPRQNTEAFF. The CDR3 coding sequence is TGTGCCAGCAGCCCAAGACAGAACACTGAAGCTTTCTTT.

This sequence joins TRBV6-5 and TRBJ1-2; no definite D call. Trimming took 8 bases from V and 2 from J, leaving 15 bases between them. Germline V gene data show CDR1 as MNHEY and CDR2 as SVGAGI. The CDR3 consists of 14 residues. Here the CDR3 DNA reads TGTGCCAGCGGACCAATCGGGAGGAACTATGGCTACACCTTC. Translating it yields CASGPIGRNYGYTF.

The chain recombines TRBV5-1 with TRBJ2-7, with D possibly being TRBD2 (7 bases). Germline loops: CDR1 SGHRS, CDR2 YFSETQ. V was trimmed by 2 bases and J by 3 bases, leaving 12 bases between them. CDR3 size: 14 residues. The DNA of the CDR3 is TGCGCCAGCAGCTTAGGGGGGGCTTACTACGAGCAGTACTTC. The encoded protein is CASSLGGAYYEQYF.

This chain connects TRBV11-3 to TRBJ2-5; 8 bases match TRBD1. There are 14 residues in the CDR3. With V trimmed by 5 bases and J by 5 bases, 7 bases remained unmatched. Looked up from germline, CDR1 is SGHNT and CDR2 is YENEEA. Written as DNA, the CDR3 is TGTGCCAGCAGCCCGGACAGGGTGTCGGAGACCCAGTACTTC. It encodes CASSPDRVSETQYF.

J is TRBJ2-1 and V is TRBV7-3; 11 nucleotides align to TRBD2. Germline V CDR1 and CDR2: SGHTA, FQGTGA. V shed 5 bases and J 2 bases; nucleotides not matched to a gene: 2. The CDR3 length is 15 residues. The CDR3 sequence: CASSLAGGPYNEQFF. CDR3 nucleotide sequence: TGTGCCAGCAGCCTAGCGGGGGGTCCCTACAATGAGCAGTTCTTC.

The chain employs TRBV4-3 and TRBJ2-6, with D uncertain. This CDR3 is built from 17 residues. Germline lookup yields CDR1 LGHNA and CDR2 YSLEER. Trimming shortened V by 2 bases and J by 1 base, and 12 bases separated the two germline ends. The CDR3 protein is CASSQLYSGSGANVLTF. As DNA, the CDR3 is TGCGCCAGCAGCCAACTCTATTCCGGGTCTGGGGCCAACGTCCTGACTTTC.